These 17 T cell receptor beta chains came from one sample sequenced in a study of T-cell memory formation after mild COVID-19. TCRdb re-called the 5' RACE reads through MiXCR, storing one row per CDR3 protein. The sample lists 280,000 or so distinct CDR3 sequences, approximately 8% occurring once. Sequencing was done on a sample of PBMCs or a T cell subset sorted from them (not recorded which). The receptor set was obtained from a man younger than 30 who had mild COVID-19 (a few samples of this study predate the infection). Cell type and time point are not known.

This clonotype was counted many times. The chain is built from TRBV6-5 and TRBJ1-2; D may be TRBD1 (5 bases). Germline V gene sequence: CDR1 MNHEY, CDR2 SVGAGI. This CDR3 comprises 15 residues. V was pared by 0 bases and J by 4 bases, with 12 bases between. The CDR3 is CASSYSRGWPYGYTF. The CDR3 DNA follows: TGTGCCAGCAGTTACTCACGGGGGTGGCCCTATGGCTACACCTTC.

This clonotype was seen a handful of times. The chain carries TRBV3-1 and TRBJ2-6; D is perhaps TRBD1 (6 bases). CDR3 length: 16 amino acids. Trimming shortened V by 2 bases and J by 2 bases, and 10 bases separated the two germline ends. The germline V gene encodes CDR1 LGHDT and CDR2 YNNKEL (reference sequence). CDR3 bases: TGTGCCAGCAGCCAACAGGGGTTCACTGGGGCCAACGTCCTGACTTTC. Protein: CASSQQGFTGANVLTF. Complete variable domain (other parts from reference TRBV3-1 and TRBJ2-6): DTAVSQTPKYLVTQMGNDKSIKCEQNLGHDTMYWYKQDSKKFLKIMFSYNNKELIINETVPNRFSPKSPDKAHLNLHINSLELGDSAVYFCASSQQGFTGANVLTFGAGSRLTVL.

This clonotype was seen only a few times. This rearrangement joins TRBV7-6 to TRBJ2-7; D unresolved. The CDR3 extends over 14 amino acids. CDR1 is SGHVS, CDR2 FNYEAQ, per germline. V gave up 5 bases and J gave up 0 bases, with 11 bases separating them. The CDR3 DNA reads TGTGCCAGCAGCATGGACCCTGGCTCCTACGAGCAGTACGTC. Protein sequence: CASSMDPGSYEQYV.

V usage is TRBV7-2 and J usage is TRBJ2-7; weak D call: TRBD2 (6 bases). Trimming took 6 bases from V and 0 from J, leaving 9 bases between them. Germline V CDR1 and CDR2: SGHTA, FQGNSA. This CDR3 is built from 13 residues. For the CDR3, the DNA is TGTGCCAGCAGTCGGGGGAACTCCTACGAGCAGTACTTC. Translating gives CASSRGNSYEQYF. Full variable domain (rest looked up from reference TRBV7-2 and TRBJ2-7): GAGVSQSPSNKVTEKGKDVELRCDPISGHTALYWYRQSLGQGLEFLIYFQGNSAPDKSGLPSDRFSAERTGGSVSTLTIQRTQQEDSAVYLCASSRGNSYEQYFGPGTRLTVT.

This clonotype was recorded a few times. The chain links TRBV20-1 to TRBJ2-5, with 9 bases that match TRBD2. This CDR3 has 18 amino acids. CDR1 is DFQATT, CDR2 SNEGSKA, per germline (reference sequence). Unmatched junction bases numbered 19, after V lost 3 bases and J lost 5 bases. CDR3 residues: CSASRPFGGLAGWETQYF. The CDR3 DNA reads TGCAGTGCTAGTCGACCTTTTGGGGGCCTAGCGGGGTGGGAGACCCAGTACTTC.

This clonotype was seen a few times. The CDR3 here is CASSHLHRGDLSYEQYF. The CDR3 region has the DNA TGCGCCAGCAGCCACCTCCACAGGGGGGACCTCTCCTACGAGCAGTACTTC. The J gene is TRBJ2-7, the V gene TRBV4-1; 8 bases align to TRBD1. V lost 3 bases to trimming and J lost 0 bases; unmatched junction nucleotides: 10. The CDR3 totals 17 residues. Per the germline V gene, CDR1 is MGHRA and CDR2 is YSYEKL.

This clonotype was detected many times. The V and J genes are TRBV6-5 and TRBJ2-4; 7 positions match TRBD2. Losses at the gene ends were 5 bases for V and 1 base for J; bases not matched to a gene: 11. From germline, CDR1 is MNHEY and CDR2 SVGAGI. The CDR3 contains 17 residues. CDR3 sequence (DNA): TGTGCCAGCAGTAACCGGGCGGGGAGGGTGGCCAAAAACATTCAGTACTTC. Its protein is CASSNRAGRVAKNIQYF.

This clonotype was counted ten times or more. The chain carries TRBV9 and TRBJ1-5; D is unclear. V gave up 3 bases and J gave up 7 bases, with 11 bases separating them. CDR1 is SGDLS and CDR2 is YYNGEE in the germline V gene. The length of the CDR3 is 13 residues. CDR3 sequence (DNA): TGTGCCAGCAGCGGTTGGGAGGGACAGCCCCAGCATTTT. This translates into CASSGWEGQPQHF.

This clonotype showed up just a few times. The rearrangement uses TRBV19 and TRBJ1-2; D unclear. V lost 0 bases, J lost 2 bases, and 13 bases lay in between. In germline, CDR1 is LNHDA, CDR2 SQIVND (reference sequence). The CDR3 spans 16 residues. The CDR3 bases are TGTGCCAGTAGTATAGATTCGCTGGGCGCGAACTATGGCTACACCTTC. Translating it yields CASSIDSLGANYGYTF.

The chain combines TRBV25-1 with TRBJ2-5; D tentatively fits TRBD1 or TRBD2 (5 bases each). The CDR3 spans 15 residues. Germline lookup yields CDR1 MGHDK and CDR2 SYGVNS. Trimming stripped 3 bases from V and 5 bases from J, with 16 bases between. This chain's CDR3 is CASSDRQGRGETQYF. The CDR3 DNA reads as TGTGCCAGCAGTGATCGGCAGGGCAGAGGGGAGACCCAGTACTTC.

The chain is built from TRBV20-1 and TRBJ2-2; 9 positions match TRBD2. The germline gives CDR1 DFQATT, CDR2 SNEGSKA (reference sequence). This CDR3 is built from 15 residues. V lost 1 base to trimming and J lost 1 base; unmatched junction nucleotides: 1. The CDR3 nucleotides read TGCAGTGCTAGAGGAGCGGGGGGGAACACCGGGGAGCTGTTTTTT. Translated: CSARGAGGNTGELFF.

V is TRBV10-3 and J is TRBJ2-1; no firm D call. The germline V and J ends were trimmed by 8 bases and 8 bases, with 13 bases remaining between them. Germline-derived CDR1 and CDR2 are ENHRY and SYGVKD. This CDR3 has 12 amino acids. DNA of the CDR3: TGTGCCATCGGCCAGGTTCCCGATGAGCAGTTCTTC. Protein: CAIGQVPDEQFF.

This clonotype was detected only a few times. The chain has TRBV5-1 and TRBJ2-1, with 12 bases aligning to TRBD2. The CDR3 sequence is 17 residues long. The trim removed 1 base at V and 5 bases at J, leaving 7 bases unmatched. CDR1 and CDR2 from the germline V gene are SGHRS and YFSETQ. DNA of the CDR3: TGCGCCAGCAGCTTGCGGACTAGCGGGGCTCCCAACAATGAGCAGTTCTTC. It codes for CASSLRTSGAPNNEQFF. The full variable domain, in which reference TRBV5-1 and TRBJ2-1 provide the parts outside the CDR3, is KAGVTQTPRYLIKTRGQQVTLSCSPISGHRSVSWYQQTPGQGLQFLFEYFSETQRNKGNFPGRFSGRQFSNSRSEMNVSTLELGDSALYLCASSLRTSGAPNNEQFFGPGTRLTVL.

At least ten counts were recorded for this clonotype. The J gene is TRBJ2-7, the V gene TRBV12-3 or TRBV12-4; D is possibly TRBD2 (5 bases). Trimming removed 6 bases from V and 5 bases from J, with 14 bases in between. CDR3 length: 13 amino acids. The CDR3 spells CASRGDGVDEQYF. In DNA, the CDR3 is TGTGCCAGCAGGGGAGACGGGGTGGACGAGCAGTACTTC.

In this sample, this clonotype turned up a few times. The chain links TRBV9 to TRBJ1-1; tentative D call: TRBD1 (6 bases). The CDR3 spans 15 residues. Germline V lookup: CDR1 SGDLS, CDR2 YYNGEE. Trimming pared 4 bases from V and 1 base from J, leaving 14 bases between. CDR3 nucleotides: TGTGCCAGCAGCTTCTCCGGGACACGGAACACTGAAGCTTTCTTT. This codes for CASSFSGTRNTEAFF.

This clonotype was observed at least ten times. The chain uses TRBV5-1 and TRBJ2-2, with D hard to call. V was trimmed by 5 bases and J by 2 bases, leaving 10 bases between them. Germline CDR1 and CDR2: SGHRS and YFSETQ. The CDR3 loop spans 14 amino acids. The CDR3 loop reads CASRSSVNTGELFF. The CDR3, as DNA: TGCGCCAGCAGGTCCTCGGTCAACACCGGGGAGCTGTTTTTT.

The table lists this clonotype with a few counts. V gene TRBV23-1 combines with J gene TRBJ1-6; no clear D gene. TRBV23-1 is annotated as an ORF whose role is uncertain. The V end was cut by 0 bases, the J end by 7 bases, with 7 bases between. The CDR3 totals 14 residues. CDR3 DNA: TGCGCCAGCAGTCAATCTGTAGGAAATTCACCCCTCCACTTT. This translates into CASSQSVGNSPLHF.